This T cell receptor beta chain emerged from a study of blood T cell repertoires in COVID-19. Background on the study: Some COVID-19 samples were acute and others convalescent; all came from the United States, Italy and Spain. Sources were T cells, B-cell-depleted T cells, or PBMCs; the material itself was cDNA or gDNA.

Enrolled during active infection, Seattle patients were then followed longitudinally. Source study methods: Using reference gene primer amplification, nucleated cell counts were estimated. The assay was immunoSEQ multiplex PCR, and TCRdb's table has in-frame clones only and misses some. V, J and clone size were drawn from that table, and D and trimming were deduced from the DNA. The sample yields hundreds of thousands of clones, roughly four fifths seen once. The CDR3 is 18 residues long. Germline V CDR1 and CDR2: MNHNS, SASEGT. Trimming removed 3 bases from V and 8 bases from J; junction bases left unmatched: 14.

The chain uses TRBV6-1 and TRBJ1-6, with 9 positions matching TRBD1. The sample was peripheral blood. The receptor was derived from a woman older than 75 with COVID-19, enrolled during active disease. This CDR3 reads CASSDKVPGTGSYSPLHF. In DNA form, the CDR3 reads TGTGCCAGCAGTGACAAGGTTCCCGGGACAGGGTCTTATTCACCCCTCCACTTT.